This T cell receptor (beta chain) was observed in a study of CXCR3-negative and CXCR3-positive naive CD8 T cells. Study-level findings and limits: Whereas memory cells differed, naive CXCR3-negative and CXCR3-positive cells shared similar TRBV-TRBJ usage. With CXCR3 expression partially decreased after cryopreservation, most assays relied on fresh PBMCs. A higher hydrophobicity marked the TRB CDR3s of CXCR3-positive naive cells versus CXCR3-negative naive cells. Memory CD8+ cells showed much lower diversity, while both naive subsets displayed comparably high diversity.

On this clonotype: Its antigen is as yet unknown.

CDR3 length: 15 residues. Germline assignment: CDR1 SGHKS and CDR2 YYEKEE (reference sequence). Through 5' RACE with UMI labels, the TRB cDNA libraries were prepared. TCRdb re-called the 5' RACE reads and catalogs CDR3 proteins one per entry, DNA excluded. This table lists about 89,000 distinct CDR3 sequences. The CD45RO-CCR7+CD27+CD95- phenotype denoted naive CD8+ T cells. The chain joins TRBV5-5 to TRBJ2-1; without DNA, the TCRdb call of TRBD1 cannot be checked. This TCR was sampled from a human donor in good health. Some clones in this sample may be carry-over from other donors' samples. Sample: naive CXCR3+ CD8+ T cells from blood. Subset reported: CD45RO-CCR7+CD27+CD95- naive CD8+ T cells expressing CXCR3 (TNR3+). CDR3 residues: CASSFGAGRDNEQFF.